These T cell receptor beta chains were read from a single sample in a study of vaccination effects on CD4 cells after COVID-19. Using immunoSEQ multiplex PCR, the repertoire was profiled, and TCRdb retains in-frame clones only, with some absent. The repertoire holds about 34,000 clones, around 80% seen once, with around 7% in the top ten. These receptors have no identified antigens. The sequenced sample was CD4+ T cells from PBMCs cultured without peptide, obtained after COVID-19 vaccination. The receptors were gathered from a human donor who had a prior SARS-CoV-2 infection. CDR3s include the opening cysteine and the closing phenylalanine or tryptophan. D genes are given only for firm matches. Clone size, where shown, is once, few, many, or a class for clones that have expanded.

clone_size	d_call	v_call	j_call	cdr3_aa	cdr3_nt
-	-	TRBV6-5	TRBJ2-1	CASSYQSASSYNEQFF	TGTGCCAGCAGTTACCAGAGCGCCAGCTCCTACAATGAGCAGTTCTTC
once	-	TRBV7-9	TRBJ1-1	CASSRGHGGAFF	TGTGCCAGCAGCCGGGGCCACGGTGGGGCTTTCTTT
-	TRBD2	TRBV11-3	TRBJ2-1	CASSLDWGLAGVNEQFF	TGTGCCAGCAGCTTAGATTGGGGACTAGCGGGCGTTAATGAGCAGTTCTTC
-	TRBD1	TRBV6-2/TRBV6-3	TRBJ1-2	CASSDPGTGGNYGYTF	TGTGCCAGCAGTGACCCCGGGACAGGGGGAAACTATGGCTACACCTTC
medium-sized	-	TRBV7-9	TRBJ2-3	CASSSGTSADTQYF	TGTGCCAGCAGCTCCGGGACATCCGCAGATACGCAGTATTTT
-	-	TRBV4-3	TRBJ1-5	CASSPGQFDQPQHF	TGCGCCAGCAGCCCAGGACAGTTCGATCAGCCCCAGCATTTT
few	TRBD2	TRBV18	TRBJ2-1	CASSQGLADYNEQFF	TGTGCCAGCTCACAGGGACTAGCGGATTACAATGAGCAGTTCTTC
-	-	TRBV5-1	TRBJ1-1	CASSAGGPLFTEAFF	TGCGCCAGCAGCGCCGGGGGACCGTTATTTACTGAAGCTTTCTTT
-	-	TRBV27	TRBJ2-7	CASSPIPPYEQYF	TGTGCCAGCAGTCCCATTCCCCCATACGAGCAGTACTTC
-	TRBD2	TRBV5-1	TRBJ2-2	CASSLGYSGAGELFF	TGCGCCAGCAGCTTGGGATATAGCGGGGCCGGGGAGCTGTTTTTT
-	-	TRBV18	TRBJ2-2	CASSGEQGTGELFF	TGTGCCAGCTCAGGAGAACAGGGAACCGGGGAGCTGTTTTTT
once	-	TRBV2	TRBJ1-3	CASSAAWAGNTIYF	TGTGCCAGCAGTGCAGCCTGGGCCGGAAACACCATATATTTT
-	-	TRBV1	TRBJ2-3	CTSSHGLPHPSTDTQYF	TGCACCAGCAGCCACGGGTTGCCACATCCTAGCACAGATACGCAGTATTTT
-	-	TRBV6-6	TRBJ2-5	CASSYGWGSGETQYF	TGTGCCAGCAGTTACGGTTGGGGCAGCGGGGAGACCCAGTACTTC
once	-	TRBV21-1	TRBJ1-5	CASSNKGLRWRKNQPQHF	TGTGCCAGCAGCAACAAAGGTCTGAGATGGCGGAAGAATCAGCCCCAGCATTTT
-	TRBD1	TRBV7-2	TRBJ2-7	CASSWGQGAYEQYF	TGTGCCAGCAGCTGGGGACAGGGGGCTTACGAGCAGTACTTC